This is a list of T cell receptor beta chains from one sample in a study of regulatory T cells in long-lasting Graves disease. TCRdb itself ran the multiplex PCR reads through MiXCR, one entry per CDR3 protein. The repertoire has 400,000 to 500,000 distinct CDR3 sequences, 16% of them found once; the top ten carry about 25%. These data were likewise used in another study, on T cells in Graves' hyperthyroidism and ophthalmopathy.

Material: peripheral blood mononuclear cells (PBMCs), obtained at new diagnosis, from a patient treated with antithyroid drugs. These receptors came from a woman younger than 35 with Graves disease. Both conserved end residues are part of each CDR3. D genes are given only for firm matches. Only some rows state a clone size, as once, few, many or a class for expanded clones.

d_call: .
v_call: TRBV5-1
j_call: TRBJ1-4
clone_size: .
cdr3_nt: TGCGCCAGCAGCTTCCGGGACCCTAATGAAAAACTGTTTTTT
cdr3_aa: CASSFRDPNEKLFF

d_call: TRBD2
v_call: TRBV7-2
j_call: TRBJ2-5
clone_size: many
cdr3_nt: TGTGCCAGCAGCTTAGGCGGGAGAGCCCAAGAGACCCAGTACTTC
cdr3_aa: CASSLGGRAQETQYF

d_call: .
v_call: TRBV5-1
j_call: TRBJ2-7
clone_size: .
cdr3_nt: TGCGCCAGCAGCCCGGAGATAGGGACAATTTACGAGCAGTACTTC
cdr3_aa: CASSPEIGTIYEQYF

d_call: .
v_call: TRBV12-3/TRBV12-4
j_call: TRBJ1-1
clone_size: few
cdr3_nt: TGTGCCAGCAGTCCTGGGACATCCCTTGGTCCGGGAGCTTTCTTT
cdr3_aa: CASSPGTSLGPGAFF

d_call: TRBD1
v_call: TRBV3-1
j_call: TRBJ2-3
clone_size: many
cdr3_nt: TGTGCCAGCAGCATGACAGGGAGCACAGATACGCAGTATTTT
cdr3_aa: CASSMTGSTDTQYF

d_call: .
v_call: TRBV19
j_call: TRBJ1-5
clone_size: few
cdr3_nt: TGTGCCAGTACCCCCCGGGGCCAAGAGCTTCAGCCCCAGCATTTT
cdr3_aa: CASTPRGQELQPQHF

d_call: .
v_call: TRBV5-1
j_call: TRBJ1-2
clone_size: .
cdr3_nt: TGCGCCAGCAGCTTGGCCGCAGGGGAATTCGGAGGCTACACCTTC
cdr3_aa: CASSLAAGEFGGYTF

d_call: TRBD2
v_call: TRBV5-1
j_call: TRBJ2-3
clone_size: .
cdr3_nt: TGCGCCAGCAGCTCCGGGACTAGCGGTCACACAGATACGCAGTATTTT
cdr3_aa: CASSSGTSGHTDTQYF

d_call: .
v_call: TRBV12-3/TRBV12-4
j_call: TRBJ1-2
clone_size: many
cdr3_nt: TGTGCCAGCAGTTCGATGAGCGCCGGGCCAAAAAACTATGGCTACACCTTC
cdr3_aa: CASSSMSAGPKNYGYTF

d_call: .
v_call: TRBV28
j_call: TRBJ1-6
clone_size: many
cdr3_nt: TGTGCCAGCAGCTGGGCCATTACTGAGATCTATAATTCACCCCTCCACTTT
cdr3_aa: CASSWAITEIYNSPLHF

d_call: .
v_call: TRBV6-1
j_call: TRBJ2-7
clone_size: .
cdr3_nt: TGTGCCGCCCTTCTGGGGGCTTTCTACGAGCAGTACTTC
cdr3_aa: CAALLGAFYEQYF

d_call: TRBD2
v_call: TRBV19
j_call: TRBJ2-1
clone_size: .
cdr3_nt: TGTGCCAGTAGTATTTCTGGGGGGACTAGCGGACCGTTTCAGTTCTTC
cdr3_aa: CASSISGGTSGPFQFF

d_call: TRBD2
v_call: TRBV6-2/TRBV6-3
j_call: TRBJ2-1
clone_size: many
cdr3_nt: TGTGCCAGCAGTAAGGGACTAGTCGATCCGTTCTTC
cdr3_aa: CASSKGLVDPFF

d_call: TRBD2
v_call: TRBV6-5
j_call: TRBJ2-7
clone_size: .
cdr3_nt: TGTGCCAGCAGTTCTAGGACTAGCGCGCGGGAGCAGTACTTC
cdr3_aa: CASSSRTSAREQYF

d_call: .
v_call: TRBV11-3
j_call: TRBJ2-1
clone_size: few
cdr3_nt: TGTGCCAGCAGCTTAGTGGTGCGAACTGAGCAGTTCTTC
cdr3_aa: CASSLVVRTEQFF

d_call: .
v_call: TRBV7-2
j_call: TRBJ1-5
clone_size: few
cdr3_nt: TGTGCCAGCAGCTTAGAGGGGGGCTGGGATCAGCCCCAGCATTTT
cdr3_aa: CASSLEGGWDQPQHF

d_call: .
v_call: TRBV29-1
j_call: TRBJ2-1
clone_size: few
cdr3_nt: TGCAGCGTTGAAAAGGTCGGGTCAGAGCAGTTCTTC
cdr3_aa: CSVEKVGSEQFF

d_call: TRBD1
v_call: TRBV27
j_call: TRBJ2-2
clone_size: .
cdr3_nt: TGTGCCAGCGGACAGGGGTGGGGGATACCGGGGGAGCTGTTTTTT
cdr3_aa: CASGQGWGIPGELFF

d_call: TRBD1
v_call: TRBV30
j_call: TRBJ2-1
clone_size: .
cdr3_nt: TGTGCCTGGAGAAACAAGGACAGGGACTACAATGAGCAGTTCTTC
cdr3_aa: CAWRNKDRDYNEQFF

d_call: TRBD1
v_call: TRBV20-1
j_call: TRBJ2-7
clone_size: few
cdr3_nt: TGCAGTGCTGACCCGGGACAGGGCCCCTACGAGCAGTACTTC
cdr3_aa: CSADPGQGPYEQYF

d_call: .
v_call: TRBV28
j_call: TRBJ2-5
clone_size: many
cdr3_nt: TGTGCCAGCAGTTTAGGGACCCCGGGGATGGAGACCCAGTACTTC
cdr3_aa: CASSLGTPGMETQYF

d_call: .
v_call: TRBV18
j_call: TRBJ2-5
clone_size: .
cdr3_nt: TGTTCCAGCAAAGCGTGGGGGGCCGAAGAGACCCAGTACTTC
cdr3_aa: CSSKAWGAEETQYF

d_call: .
v_call: TRBV7-9
j_call: TRBJ2-3
clone_size: .
cdr3_nt: TGTGCCAGCAGCTTAGAACTAGCAGGGGGAGATACGCAGTATTTT
cdr3_aa: CASSLELAGGDTQYF

d_call: TRBD1
v_call: TRBV12-3/TRBV12-4
j_call: TRBJ2-6
clone_size: few
cdr3_nt: TGTGCCAGCAGTTCTGACAGGGGGGCATTCTCTGGGGCCAACGTCCTGACTTTC
cdr3_aa: CASSSDRGAFSGANVLTF

d_call: TRBD1
v_call: TRBV5-1
j_call: TRBJ2-1
clone_size: .
cdr3_nt: TGCGCCAGCAGCCTCTGGGGGCCGGGACAGGGGGGGAATGAGCAGTTCTTC
cdr3_aa: CASSLWGPGQGGNEQFF

d_call: .
v_call: TRBV29-1
j_call: TRBJ1-2
clone_size: .
cdr3_nt: TGCAGCGGTCAACATAGGAACTATGGCTACACCTTC
cdr3_aa: CSGQHRNYGYTF

d_call: TRBD2
v_call: TRBV4-1
j_call: TRBJ2-7
clone_size: few
cdr3_nt: TGCGCCAGCAGCTCCGGGACTAGCGGGAGGCTTAGGAGCTACGAGCAGTACTTC
cdr3_aa: CASSSGTSGRLRSYEQYF

d_call: .
v_call: TRBV19
j_call: TRBJ2-7
clone_size: .
cdr3_nt: TGTGCCAGTAGTCAGGCCCTAATCTACGAGCAGTACTTC
cdr3_aa: CASSQALIYEQYF

d_call: .
v_call: TRBV5-1
j_call: TRBJ1-1
clone_size: many
cdr3_nt: TGCGCCAGCAACGACGGGGGGGCCACTGAAGCTTTCTTT
cdr3_aa: CASNDGGATEAFF

d_call: TRBD2
v_call: TRBV3-1
j_call: TRBJ2-5
clone_size: many
cdr3_nt: TGTGCCAGCGCCGGGCGGGAGGGAGGACAAGAGACCCAGTACTTC
cdr3_aa: CASAGREGGQETQYF

d_call: .
v_call: TRBV6-1
j_call: TRBJ2-5
clone_size: many
cdr3_nt: TGTGCCAGCAGTGAAGCGGTGAATTTGTACCAAGAGACCCAGTACTTC
cdr3_aa: CASSEAVNLYQETQYF

d_call: .
v_call: TRBV11-3
j_call: TRBJ1-1
clone_size: many
cdr3_nt: TGTGCCAGCAGCTGGGTCTACACTGAAGCTTTCTTT
cdr3_aa: CASSWVYTEAFF

d_call: .
v_call: TRBV3-1
j_call: TRBJ1-1
clone_size: many
cdr3_nt: TGTGCCAGCAGCCAAGTGGGGGCAGGTACTGAAGCTTTCTTT
cdr3_aa: CASSQVGAGTEAFF

d_call: TRBD2
v_call: TRBV27
j_call: TRBJ2-1
clone_size: few
cdr3_nt: TGTGCCAGCAGCTTTGGCTGGGGACTAGCGGGAGTTGAGCAGTTCTTC
cdr3_aa: CASSFGWGLAGVEQFF

d_call: .
v_call: TRBV12-3/TRBV12-4
j_call: TRBJ2-3
clone_size: many
cdr3_nt: TGTGCCAGCAGTTACGAGCGGGCCTACACAGATACGCAGTATTTT
cdr3_aa: CASSYERAYTDTQYF

d_call: .
v_call: TRBV2
j_call: TRBJ2-1
clone_size: .
cdr3_nt: TGTGCCAGCAGTGAAGGTTTAGGGGCGGATGAGCAGTTCTTC
cdr3_aa: CASSEGLGADEQFF

d_call: .
v_call: TRBV7-9
j_call: TRBJ2-5
clone_size: many
cdr3_nt: TGTGCCAGCAGCTTAAGAGGGGCTTCTGAGACCCAGTACTTC
cdr3_aa: CASSLRGASETQYF

d_call: .
v_call: TRBV29-1
j_call: TRBJ2-3
clone_size: many
cdr3_nt: TGCAGCGTTGAAATAACTGGCGATTACACAGATACGCAGTATTTT
cdr3_aa: CSVEITGDYTDTQYF

d_call: TRBD2
v_call: TRBV28
j_call: TRBJ2-7
clone_size: many
cdr3_nt: TGTGCCAGCAGTTTTGATTGGAGCGGGGGGTACGAGCAGTACTTC
cdr3_aa: CASSFDWSGGYEQYF